This T cell receptor (beta chain) was observed in a study of blood T cell repertoires in COVID-19. The CDR3 length is 13 residues. Trimming removed 7 bases from V and 1 base from J, with 8 bases in between. Germline V gene lookup returns CDR1 SNHLY and CDR2 FYNNEI. Libraries were prepared by immunoSEQ multiplex PCR; TCRdb keeps only in-frame clonotypes and omits some of them. The data contain approximately 250,000 clones, about 88% of them singletons. The chain employs TRBV2 and TRBJ1-3; the D is unclear. This TCR was sampled from a woman between 55 and 75 years old with COVID-19, enrolled during active disease. Material for sequencing was peripheral blood. The CDR3 sequence is CASIASSGNTIYF. CDR3 DNA: TGTGCCAGCATAGCGAGTTCTGGAAACACCATATATTTT. Full variable domain (remainder filled in from reference TRBV2 and TRBJ1-3): EPEVTQTPSHQVTQMGQEVILRCVPISNHLYFYWYRQILGQKVEFLVSFYNNEISEKSEIFDDQFSVERPDGSNFTLKIRSTKLEDSAMYFCASIASSGNTIYFGEGSWLTVV.